This TCR beta chain was recorded in a study of T cells in Graves' hyperthyroidism and ophthalmopathy. The study, taken as a whole, reports: Most thyroid-expanded clonotypes above 0.001 were also found in blood. A 13 V-J signature model discriminated ophthalmopathy versus stable hyperthyroidism. The model anticipated ophthalmopathy a median about six months pre-onset.

The CDR3 covers 16 residues. Germline V gene data show CDR1 as SGHTA and CDR2 as FQGTGA. V was trimmed by 3 bases and J by 3 bases, leaving 18 bases between them. This clonotype was observed many times. Its target is unknown. Using RNA transcripts as the source, TCR beta CDR3 regions were amplified. First-round RT-PCR with HTBI primers amplified the TCR CDR3 region. TCRdb itself ran the multiplex PCR reads through MiXCR, one entry per CDR3 protein. The table shows roughly 160,000 distinct CDR3 sequences, with about 9.4% occurring only once. The sequenced sample was blood. This sequence joins TRBV7-3 and TRBJ2-7; D may match TRBD1 or TRBD2 (6 bases each). This TCR derives from a woman aged 18-29 years with Graves' hyperthyroidism that later progressed to Graves' ophthalmopathy. The CDR3: CASSFRWGAYLYEQYF. The CDR3 nucleotides read TGTGCCAGCAGCTTTCGTTGGGGGGCCTACCTCTACGAGCAGTACTTC.